Below are 27 T cell receptor beta chains sequenced from a single sample in a study of blood T cell repertoires in COVID-19. TCRdb's table, derived via immunoSEQ multiplex PCR, lists solely in-frame clones and lacks some. Counted here are more than 70,000 clones, 60% to 85% occurring once; the ten biggest clones make up about 10%. The source material was peripheral blood. These receptors all stem from a human donor in a cohort sampled during active COVID-19.

This clone was picked up a small number of times. In nucleotides, the CDR3 is TGTGCCAGTGCCGGCAGGGTACGTGGCTACACCTTC. Its protein product is CASAGRVRGYTF. The rearrangement links TRBV19 to TRBJ1-2, with D possibly matching TRBD1 (5 bases). The V gene lost 8 bases and the J gene lost 7 bases, with 14 bases spanning the gap. The CDR3 sequence is 12 residues long. From germline, CDR1 is LNHDA and CDR2 SQIVND (reference sequence).

This clone was counted only a few times. This rearrangement joins TRBV2 to TRBJ1-2; no reliable D call. CDR1 SNHLY and CDR2 FYNNEI come from the germline V gene. The CDR3 sequence is 14 residues long. V was cut by 6 bases and J by 7 bases, with 18 bases left in between. The CDR3 DNA reads as TGTGCCAGCAGGACCGGACCCCCTGAGGGTGGCTACACCTTC. Protein: CASRTGPPEGGYTF.

This chain joins TRBV20-1 and TRBJ2-1; 15 positions match TRBD2. The CDR3 contains 17 residues. Germline assignment: CDR1 DFQATT and CDR2 SNEGSKA (reference sequence). J lost 7 bases, V lost 3 bases, and 10 bases had no gene match. DNA of the CDR3: TGCAGTGCTAGTCGCCCTCCGGGACTAGCGGGGGGTAATGAGCAGTTCTTC. Translating gives CSASRPPGLAGGNEQFF.

The sample holds one count of this clone. This chain uses TRBV5-1 with TRBJ2-4; 14 nucleotides agree with TRBD2. CDR3 length: 19 amino acids. The germline V gene has CDR1 SGHRS and CDR2 YFSETQ. Unmatched junction bases numbered 8, after V lost 0 bases and J lost 3 bases. The CDR3 bases are TGCGCCAGCAGCTTGGGCCTTCTTGGGACTAGCGGGGGCAAAAACATTCAGTACTTC. Residues: CASSLGLLGTSGGKNIQYF.

The chain combines TRBV15 with TRBJ1-1, with 7 bases identical to TRBD1. J gave up 4 bases and V 3 bases, and 8 bases lay outside the gene matches. Germline assignment: CDR1 LNHNV and CDR2 YYDKDF (reference sequence). The CDR3 runs to 15 residues. CDR3 sequence: CATSRPQQGFTEAFF. The CDR3 DNA sequence: TGTGCCACCAGCAGGCCGCAACAGGGGTTCACTGAAGCTTTCTTT.

The genes are TRBV5-5 and TRBJ1-5, with TRBD1 identical over 8 bases. Unmatched junction bases numbered 6, after V lost 0 bases and J lost 7 bases. The length of the CDR3 is 15 residues. In germline, CDR1 is SGHKS, CDR2 YYEKEE (reference sequence). The CDR3 region is CASSLGQGAWQPQHF. DNA for the CDR3: TGTGCCAGCAGCTTGGGTCAGGGGGCCTGGCAGCCCCAGCATTTT.

This chain joins TRBV7-6 and TRBJ2-5, with D unclear. The CDR3 runs to 13 residues. CDR1 and CDR2 (germline): SGHVS, FNYEAQ. V gave up 2 bases and J gave up 3 bases, with 7 bases separating them. The CDR3 spells CASSLLSEETQYF. Written as DNA, the CDR3 is TGTGCCAGCAGCTTACTGAGTGAAGAGACCCAGTACTTC.

This chain uses TRBV4-3 with TRBJ2-1, with TRBD1 matching over 11 bases. V trimming: 0 bases; J trimming: 9 bases; junction bases outside the gene matches: 7. Germline V gives CDR1 LGHNA, CDR2 YSLEER. The CDR3 has 16 amino acids. This CDR3 reads CASSQEAGQGAFEQFF. DNA for the CDR3: TGCGCCAGCAGCCAAGAGGCCGGACAGGGGGCATTTGAGCAGTTCTTC.

The J gene is TRBJ1-1, the V gene TRBV5-5; D gene unclear. Germline CDR1 SGHKS, CDR2 YYEKEE (reference sequence). Trimming removed 1 base at V and 0 bases at J, with 7 bases between. The CDR3 length is 14 residues. CDR3 DNA sequence: TGTGCCAGCAGCTTGCAACGGGTGAACACTGAAGCTTTCTTT. Encoded protein: CASSLQRVNTEAFF.

This chain connects TRBV6-5 to TRBJ2-3; 11 bases align to TRBD2. The CDR3 extends over 15 amino acids. From germline, CDR1 is MNHEY and CDR2 SVGAGI. Trimming took 4 bases from V and 4 from J; bases not matched to a gene: 4. DNA of the CDR3: TGTGCCAGCAGTTTGACTAGCGGGGTCCCAGATACGCAGTATTTT. It yields the protein CASSLTSGVPDTQYF.

This clone was observed a few times. V is TRBV3-1 (or the pseudogene TRBV3-2) and J is TRBJ1-2; the match to TRBD1 covers 12 bases. This CDR3 region has 16 residues. V shed 2 bases, J shed 7 bases, and the junction held 8 bases outside the gene matches. CDR1 is LGHDT, CDR2 YNNKEL, per germline (reference sequence). CDR3 sequence reads: CASSQYGTGGEIGYTF. The CDR3 nucleotides read TGTGCCAGCAGCCAATACGGGACAGGGGGCGAAATTGGCTACACCTTC.

The V call is TRBV24-1, the J call TRBJ1-4; 9 bases agree with TRBD1. The CDR3 has 15 amino acids. With V trimmed by 4 bases and J by 7 bases, 6 bases remained unmatched. The germline gives CDR1 KGHDR, CDR2 SFDVKD. CDR3 nucleotide sequence: TGTGCCACCAGTGACCCCGGACAGGGGAGTGAAAAACTGTTTTTT. It codes for CATSDPGQGSEKLFF.

The V and J genes are TRBV28 and TRBJ2-5; tentatively, D is TRBD1 (6 bases). The CDR3 totals 16 residues. The V gene lost 5 bases and the J gene lost 6 bases, with 22 bases spanning the gap. Germline loops: CDR1 MDHEN, CDR2 SYDVKM. The CDR3 coding sequence is TGTGCCAGCAGTCTCAAGTCGTCAGGGGAGCGGCAGACCCAGTACTTC. Translation: CASSLKSSGERQTQYF.

The rearrangement uses TRBV5-4 and TRBJ1-1; 8 bases map to TRBD1. CDR1 is SGHNT, CDR2 YYREEE, per germline (reference sequence). Trimming at V came to 3 bases and at J to 4 bases, leaving 11 bases not matched to a gene. The CDR3 extends over 16 amino acids. CDR3 amino acids: CASSYGQGWSGTEAFF. The CDR3 DNA follows: TGTGCCAGCAGCTACGGACAGGGTTGGAGTGGCACTGAAGCTTTCTTT.

The chain couples TRBV10-2 to TRBJ1-1; weak D call: TRBD1 (5 bases). V was pared by 1 base and J by 4 bases, with 10 bases between. Germline V gene sequence: CDR1 WSHSY, CDR2 SAAADI. This CDR3 has 14 amino acids. CDR3 sequence reads: CASSEWGVGTEAFF. The DNA for the CDR3 is TGCGCCAGCAGTGAGTGGGGGGTGGGCACTGAAGCTTTCTTT.

The CDR3 DNA reads TGTGCCTTTTCTCCGGGGGGGGGTCAGCCCCAGCATTTT. Protein: CAFSPGGGQPQHF. The chain links TRBV30 to TRBJ1-5, with D maybe TRBD1 (5 bases). Trimming stripped 7 bases from V and 6 bases from J, with 16 bases between. CDR3 size: 13 residues. Germline lookup yields CDR1 GTSNPN and CDR2 SVGIG (reference sequence). Full variable domain (outside the CDR3, taken from reference TRBV30 and TRBJ1-5): SQTIHQWPATLVQPVGSPLSLECTVEGTSNPNLYWYRQAAGRGLQLLFYSVGIGQISSEVPQNLSASRPQDRQFILSSKKLLLSDSGFYLCAFSPGGGQPQHFGDGTRLSIL.

This clone was detected only a few times. CDR3 sequence reads: CASSQPQGLSEQFF. The CDR3 DNA sequence: TGCGCCAGCAGCCAACCTCAGGGTTTGAGTGAGCAGTTCTTC. The chain combines TRBV4-1 with TRBJ2-1, with D possibly being TRBD1 (5 bases). Germline V gene data show CDR1 as MGHRA and CDR2 as YSYEKL. This CDR3 is 14 amino acids long. V shed 2 bases and J shed 9 bases, with 14 bases lying between them.

The V gene is TRBV10-3, the J gene TRBJ2-7; weak D call: TRBD2 (5 bases). The germline gives CDR1 ENHRY, CDR2 SYGVKD. The V and J ends lost 3 bases and 0 bases respectively, with 12 bases between them. The CDR3 has 15 residues. CDR3 bases: TGTGCCATCAGTGACCCCGGGAAGAGCTCCTACGAGCAGTACTTC. Its protein is CAISDPGKSSYEQYF.

The V call is TRBV9, the J call TRBJ1-1; TRBD1 might be the D (5 bases). CDR3 size: 15 residues. Germline V gene sequence: CDR1 SGDLS, CDR2 YYNGEE. The V and J ends lost 1 base and 0 bases respectively, with 10 bases between them. CDR3 region: CASSVYPGVNTEAFF. For the CDR3, the DNA is TGTGCCAGCAGCGTATACCCGGGGGTGAACACTGAAGCTTTCTTT.

The chain employs TRBV19 and TRBJ2-1; tentative D call: TRBD2 (5 bases). V gave up 0 bases and J gave up 0 bases, with 9 bases separating them. Germline V lookup: CDR1 LNHDA, CDR2 SQIVND (reference sequence). The CDR3 has 16 residues. DNA for the CDR3: TGTGCCAGTAGTATAGACGGGGTAAACTCCTACAATGAGCAGTTCTTC. It specifies CASSIDGVNSYNEQFF.

The chain has TRBV28 and TRBJ1-2; no definite D call. This CDR3 has 13 residues. Between the trimmed V and J ends, which lost 7 bases and 2 bases, there was a span of 11 bases. Germline CDR1 and CDR2: MDHEN and SYDVKM. The CDR3 DNA reads TGTGCCAGCAAATCAGGAATCAACTATGGCTACACCTTC. This encodes CASKSGINYGYTF.

The rearrangement links TRBV10-2 to TRBJ1-2; a possible D gene is TRBD1 (6 bases). The V end was cut by 9 bases, the J end by 4 bases, with 12 bases between. The CDR3 loop spans 12 amino acids. The germline CDR1 and CDR2 sequences are WSHSY and SAAADI. The CDR3 spells CASAGGGYGYTF. In DNA, the CDR3 is TGCGCCAGTGCGGGGGGCGGCTATGGCTACACCTTC.

The chain couples TRBV5-1 to TRBJ2-1; 9 positions agree with TRBD2. Germline V gene data show CDR1 as SGHRS and CDR2 as YFSETQ. Trimming cost V 4 bases and J 8 bases; bases outside gene matches: 16. CDR3 length: 17 amino acids. The CDR3 loop is CASSPSGTSIWVDEQFF. The CDR3 DNA reads TGCGCCAGCAGCCCCTCCGGGACTAGCATATGGGTGGATGAGCAGTTCTTC.

This clone showed up just once. This chain uses TRBV5-1 with TRBJ2-3; 8 nucleotides agree with TRBD2. The CDR3 is 17 residues long. The ends lost 4 bases at V and 4 bases at J; junction bases unmatched: 14. The germline V gene has CDR1 SGHRS and CDR2 YFSETQ. CDR3 in DNA: TGCGCCAGCAGCGAAGCCCGGGGCGGGGGGACGGCAGATACGCAGTATTTT. Residues: CASSEARGGGTADTQYF.

This clone has only a few counts. The chain joins TRBV18 to TRBJ1-6, with D maybe TRBD1 (6 bases). V dropped 3 bases and J dropped 8 bases, with 14 bases sitting between them. Per germline, CDR1 KGHSH and CDR2 LQKENI. This CDR3 is built from 15 residues. The CDR3 DNA is TGTGCCAGCTCACCTCAACAGGGCAGAGATTCACCCCTCCACTTT. Amino acid sequence: CASSPQQGRDSPLHF.

The chain employs TRBV2 and TRBJ1-5, with D possibly TRBD1 on 6 matching bases. The CDR3 has 16 residues. The ends were cut back, 1 base at V and 7 bases at J, with 17 bases in the middle. The germline V gene encodes CDR1 SNHLY and CDR2 FYNNEI. The CDR3 DNA follows: TGTGCCAGCAGTGAAGAAGGGGACATTAGGTTCCAGCCCCAGCATTTT. It codes for CASSEEGDIRFQPQHF. Drawing the rest from reference TRBV2 and TRBJ1-5, the complete variable domain is EPEVTQTPSHQVTQMGQEVILRCVPISNHLYFYWYRQILGQKVEFLVSFYNNEISEKSEIFDDQFSVERPDGSNFTLKIRSTKLEDSAMYFCASSEEGDIRFQPQHFGDGTRLSIL.

This clone was counted a single time. The chain is built from TRBV7-6 and TRBJ2-5; possibly TRBD1 for D (7 bases). The V end was cut by 5 bases, the J end by 4 bases, with 20 bases between. From germline, CDR1 is SGHVS and CDR2 FNYEAQ. This CDR3 comprises 16 residues. CDR3 in DNA: TGTGCCAGCAGCCTGGAGCAGGGGGGATTCGGAGAGACCCAGTACTTC. This gives the protein CASSLEQGGFGETQYF. Drawing the rest from reference TRBV7-6 and TRBJ2-5, the complete variable domain is GAGVSQSPRYKVTKRGQDVALRCDPISGHVSLYWYRQALGQGPEFLTYFNYEAQQDKSGLPNDRFSAERPEGSISTLTIQRTEQRDSAMYRCASSLEQGGFGETQYFGPGTRLLVL.